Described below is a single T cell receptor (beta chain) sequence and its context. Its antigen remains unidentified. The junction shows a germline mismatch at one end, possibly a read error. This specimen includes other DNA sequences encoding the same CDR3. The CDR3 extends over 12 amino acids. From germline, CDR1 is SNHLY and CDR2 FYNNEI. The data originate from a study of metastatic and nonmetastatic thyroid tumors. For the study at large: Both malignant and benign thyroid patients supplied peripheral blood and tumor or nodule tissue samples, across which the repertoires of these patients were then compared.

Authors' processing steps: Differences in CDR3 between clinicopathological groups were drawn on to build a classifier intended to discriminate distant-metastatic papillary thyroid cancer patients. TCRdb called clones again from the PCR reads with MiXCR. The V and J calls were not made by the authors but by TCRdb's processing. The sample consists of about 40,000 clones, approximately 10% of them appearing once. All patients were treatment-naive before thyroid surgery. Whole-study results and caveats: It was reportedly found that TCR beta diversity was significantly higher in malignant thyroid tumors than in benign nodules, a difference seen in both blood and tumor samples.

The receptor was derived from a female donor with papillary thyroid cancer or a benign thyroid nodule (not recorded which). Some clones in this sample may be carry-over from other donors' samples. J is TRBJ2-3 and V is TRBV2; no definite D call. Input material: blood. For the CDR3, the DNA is TGTGCCAGCAGCTATATACCAGATACGCAATATTTT. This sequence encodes CASSYIPDTQYF.